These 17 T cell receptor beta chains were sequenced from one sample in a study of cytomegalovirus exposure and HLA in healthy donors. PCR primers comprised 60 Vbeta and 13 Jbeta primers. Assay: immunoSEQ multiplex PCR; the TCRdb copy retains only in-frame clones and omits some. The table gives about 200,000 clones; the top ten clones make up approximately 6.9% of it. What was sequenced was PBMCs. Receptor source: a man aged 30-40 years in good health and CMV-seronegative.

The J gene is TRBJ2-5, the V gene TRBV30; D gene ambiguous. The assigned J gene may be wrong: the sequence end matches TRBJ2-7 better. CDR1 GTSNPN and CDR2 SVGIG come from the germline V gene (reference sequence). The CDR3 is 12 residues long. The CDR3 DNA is TGTGCCTGGAAAAAAGCGTCCCACGAGCAGTACTTC. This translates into CAWKKASHEQYF.

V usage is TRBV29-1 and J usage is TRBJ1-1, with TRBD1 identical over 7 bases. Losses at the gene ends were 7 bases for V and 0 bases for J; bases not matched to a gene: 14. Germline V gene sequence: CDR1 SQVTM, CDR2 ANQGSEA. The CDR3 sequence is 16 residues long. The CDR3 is CSAITGQLNMNTEAFF. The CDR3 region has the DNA TGCAGCGCCATCACGGGACAGTTAAACATGAACACTGAAGCTTTCTTT.

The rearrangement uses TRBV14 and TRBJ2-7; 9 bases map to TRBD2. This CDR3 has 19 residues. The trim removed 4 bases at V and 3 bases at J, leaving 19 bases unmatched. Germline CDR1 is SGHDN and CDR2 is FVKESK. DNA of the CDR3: TGTGCCAGCAGCCCTCTCGGCCCTATAAGCGGGAGGACCCACTACGAGCAGTACTTC. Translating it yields CASSPLGPISGRTHYEQYF.

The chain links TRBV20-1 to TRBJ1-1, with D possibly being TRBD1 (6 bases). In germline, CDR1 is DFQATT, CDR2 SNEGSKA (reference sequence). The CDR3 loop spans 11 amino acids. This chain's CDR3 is CRAAGVLEAFF. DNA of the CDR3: TGCAGAGCCGCAGGGGTATTAGAAGCTTTCTTT.

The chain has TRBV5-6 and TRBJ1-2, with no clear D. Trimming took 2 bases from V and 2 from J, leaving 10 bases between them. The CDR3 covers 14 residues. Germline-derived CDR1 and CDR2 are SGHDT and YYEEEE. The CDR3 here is CASSFPSPNYGYTF. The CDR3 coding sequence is TGTGCCAGCAGCTTCCCCTCTCCGAACTATGGCTACACCTTC.

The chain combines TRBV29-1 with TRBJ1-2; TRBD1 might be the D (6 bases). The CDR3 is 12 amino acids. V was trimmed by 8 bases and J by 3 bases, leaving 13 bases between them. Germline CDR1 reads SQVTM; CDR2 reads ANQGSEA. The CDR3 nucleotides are TGCAGCATCCCCAGGGGCGACTATGGCTACACCTTC. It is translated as CSIPRGDYGYTF.

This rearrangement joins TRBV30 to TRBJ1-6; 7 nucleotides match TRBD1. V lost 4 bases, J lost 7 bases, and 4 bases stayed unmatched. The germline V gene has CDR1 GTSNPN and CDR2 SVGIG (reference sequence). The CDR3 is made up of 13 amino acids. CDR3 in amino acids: CAWTDRVNSPLHF. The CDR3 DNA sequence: TGTGCCTGGACCGACAGGGTGAATTCACCCCTCCACTTT.

CDR3 in DNA: TGTGCCAGCAGACTCTACGGGACGGGAGACTACGAGCAGTACTTC. Translated, it gives CASRLYGTGDYEQYF. This chain connects TRBV11-3 to TRBJ2-7; D might be TRBD2 (6 bases). The CDR3 runs to 15 residues. Germline CDR1 and CDR2: SGHNT and YENEEA. Trimming took off 6 bases at V and 3 bases at J, with 18 bases between the two ends.

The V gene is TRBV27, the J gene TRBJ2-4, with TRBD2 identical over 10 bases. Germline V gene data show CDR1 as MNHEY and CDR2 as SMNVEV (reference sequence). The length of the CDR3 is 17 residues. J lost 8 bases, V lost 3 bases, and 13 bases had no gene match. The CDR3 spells CASSLTSSSGGLYIQYF. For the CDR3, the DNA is TGTGCCAGCAGTTTGACCTCGAGTAGCGGGGGGTTGTACATTCAGTACTTC.

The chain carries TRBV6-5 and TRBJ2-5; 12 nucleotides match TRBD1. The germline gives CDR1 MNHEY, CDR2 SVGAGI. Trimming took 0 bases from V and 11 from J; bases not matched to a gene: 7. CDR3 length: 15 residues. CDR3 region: CASSYSGQGASEQYF. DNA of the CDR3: TGTGCCAGCAGTTACTCGGGACAGGGGGCGAGTGAGCAGTACTTC.

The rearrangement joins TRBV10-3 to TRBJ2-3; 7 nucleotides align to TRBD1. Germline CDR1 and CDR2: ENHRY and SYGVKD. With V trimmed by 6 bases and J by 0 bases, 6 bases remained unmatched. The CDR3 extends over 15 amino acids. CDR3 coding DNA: TGTGCCATCAGCGCACAGGGGCCTAGCACAGATACGCAGTATTTT. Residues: CAISAQGPSTDTQYF.

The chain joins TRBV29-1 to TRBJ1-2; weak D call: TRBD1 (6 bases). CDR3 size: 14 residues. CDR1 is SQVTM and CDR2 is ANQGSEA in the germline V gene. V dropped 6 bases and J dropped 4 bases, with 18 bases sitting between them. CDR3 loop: CSVNRDTGFYGYTF. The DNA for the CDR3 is TGCAGCGTGAACCGGGACACCGGATTCTATGGCTACACCTTC.

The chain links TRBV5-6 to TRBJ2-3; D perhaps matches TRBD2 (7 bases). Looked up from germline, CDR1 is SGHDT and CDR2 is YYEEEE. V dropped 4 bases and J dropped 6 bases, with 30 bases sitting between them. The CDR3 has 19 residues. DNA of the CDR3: TGTGCCAGCAGCGGCTCCCCGACCGAGGGGGGGGGCTTTTGGGATACGCAGTATTTT. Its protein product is CASSGSPTEGGGFWDTQYF.

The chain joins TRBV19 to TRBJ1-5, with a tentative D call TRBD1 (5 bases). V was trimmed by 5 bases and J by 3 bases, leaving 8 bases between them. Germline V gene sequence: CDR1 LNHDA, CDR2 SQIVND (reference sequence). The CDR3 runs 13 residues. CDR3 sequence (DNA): TGTGCCAGTAGTGCAGGGCTCAATCAGCCCCAGCATTTT. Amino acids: CASSAGLNQPQHF.

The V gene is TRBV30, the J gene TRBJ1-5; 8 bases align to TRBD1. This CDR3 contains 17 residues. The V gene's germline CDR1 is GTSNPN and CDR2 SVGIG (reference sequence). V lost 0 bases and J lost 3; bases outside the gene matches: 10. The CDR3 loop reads CAWSVRRQGSSNQPQHF. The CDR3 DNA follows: TGTGCCTGGAGTGTAAGGCGACAGGGGAGCTCCAATCAGCCCCAGCATTTT.

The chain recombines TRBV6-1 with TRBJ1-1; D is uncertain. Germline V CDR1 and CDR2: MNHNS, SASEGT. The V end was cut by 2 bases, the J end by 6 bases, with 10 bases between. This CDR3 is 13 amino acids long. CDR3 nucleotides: TGTGCCAGCAGTGAAACCGGGGTAGCTGAAGCTTTCTTT. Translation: CASSETGVAEAFF.

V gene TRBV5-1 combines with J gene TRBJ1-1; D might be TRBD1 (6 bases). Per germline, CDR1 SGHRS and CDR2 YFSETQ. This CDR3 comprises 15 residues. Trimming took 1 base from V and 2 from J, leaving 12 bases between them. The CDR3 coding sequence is TGCGCCAGCAGCTTGTCCGGGACATCAAACACTGAAGCTTTCTTT. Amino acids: CASSLSGTSNTEAFF.